These 22 T cell receptor beta chains were all obtained from the same sample, sequenced in a study of CD8+ T cells in alopecia areata. Reverse transcription of extracted RNA yielded cDNA, which provided the sequencing template. This table comes from immunoSEQ multiplex PCR, and its TCRdb copy is limited to in-frame clones, with some not included. The sample comprises approximately 29,000 clones, around three quarters of which are singletons, and around 19% rests with the top ten. The source material was NKG2D-low CD8+ T cells sorted from blood. The source of these receptors is a human donor with alopecia areata.

The rearrangement uses TRBV13 and TRBJ2-7; D ambiguous. CDR1 is PRHDT, CDR2 FYEKMQ, per germline (reference sequence). The germline V and J ends were trimmed by 5 bases and 2 bases, with 7 bases remaining between them. The CDR3 totals 12 residues. CDR3 in DNA: TGTGCCAGCAGCCAAGGAACCTACGAGCAGTACTTC. Translation: CASSQGTYEQYF. The variable domain in full, completed from reference TRBV13 and TRBJ2-7, reads AAGVIQSPRHLIKEKRETATLKCYPIPRHDTVYWYQQGPGQDPQFLISFYEKMQSDKGSIPDRFSAQQFSDYHSELNMSSLELGDSALYFCASSQGTYEQYFGPGTRLTVT.

Points on this clone: One end of the junction varies from germline; a read error may be responsible. The chain recombines TRBV5-1 with TRBJ1-1; D unclear. Germline values: CDR1 SGHRS, CDR2 YFSETQ. The CDR3 is made up of 11 amino acids. The CDR3 loop is CASSLGIEAFF. The CDR3 DNA sequence: TGCGCCAGCAGTTTGGGTATCGAAGCTTTCTTT.

This clone has just one count. The rearrangement joins TRBV5-4 to TRBJ2-2; TRBD1 might be the D (7 bases). Germline CDR1 is SGHNT and CDR2 is YYREEE (reference sequence). The CDR3 sequence is 16 residues long. V was clipped by 2 bases and J by 5 bases, with 16 bases between them. For the CDR3, the DNA is TGTGCCAGCAGCTTCGGCTTACAGGGGAGGACCGGGGAGCTGTTTTTT. As protein: CASSFGLQGRTGELFF.

The V and J genes are TRBV2 and TRBJ2-5, with 8 bases lining up with TRBD1. V lost 4 bases and J lost 5; bases outside the gene matches: 9. CDR1 is SNHLY and CDR2 is FYNNEI in the germline V gene. The CDR3 runs 15 residues. The CDR3: CASSGSQGAWETQYF. The CDR3, as DNA: TGTGCCAGCAGTGGATCGCAGGGGGCCTGGGAGACCCAGTACTTC.

V is TRBV20-1 and J is TRBJ2-1; a weak D match, TRBD1 (5 bases). CDR1 is DFQATT, CDR2 SNEGSKA, per germline (reference sequence). This CDR3 region has 11 residues. V gave up 3 bases and J gave up 9 bases, with 9 bases separating them. The CDR3 nucleotides are TGCAGTGCTAGGACAGTTTCTGAGCAGTTCTTC. Translated: CSARTVSEQFF.

The chain couples TRBV27 to TRBJ1-1; 8 bases are shared with TRBD1. CDR3 length: 14 residues. J lost 10 bases, V lost 2 bases, and 9 bases had no gene match. Germline V CDR1 and CDR2: MNHEY, SMNVEV (reference sequence). In nucleotides, the CDR3 is TGTGCCAGCAGTTTAATTCAGGGGGCACCCGGAGCTTTCTTT. Translated, it gives CASSLIQGAPGAFF.

CDR3: CASSDGAGGDTQYF. DNA of the CDR3: TGTGCCAGCAGTGACGGAGCGGGGGGAGATACGCAGTATTTT. The chain uses TRBV6-4 and TRBJ2-3, with 9 bases lining up with TRBD2. With 2 bases clipped from V and 5 bases from J, the junction kept 2 bases outside the gene matches. CDR3 size: 14 residues. CDR1 is MRHNA and CDR2 is SNTAGT in the germline V gene.

The chain recombines TRBV7-9 with TRBJ2-1, with 11 bases lining up with TRBD1. V trimming: 5 bases; J trimming: 1 base; junction bases outside the gene matches: 4. This CDR3 spans 16 amino acids. Germline CDR1 is SEHNR and CDR2 is FQNEAQ (reference sequence). Here the CDR3 DNA reads TGTGCCAGCAGCAACGGACAGGGGGCATCCTACAATGAGCAGTTCTTC. Protein product: CASSNGQGASYNEQFF.

V gene TRBV30 combines with J gene TRBJ2-3; 9 bases agree with TRBD1. Germline CDR1 GTSNPN, CDR2 SVGIG (reference sequence). The CDR3 length is 15 residues. The V segment lost 2 bases and the J segment 2 bases; nucleotides outside the gene matches: 5. CDR3 DNA sequence: TGTGCCTGGAGTACCGGGACAGGGCACACAGATACGCAGTATTTT. Translating it yields CAWSTGTGHTDTQYF.

J is TRBJ2-6 and V is TRBV29-1, with a weak D call TRBD1 (5 bases). The CDR3 is 15 amino acids. The V gene lost 4 bases and the J gene lost 0 bases, with 10 bases spanning the gap. CDR1 is SQVTM and CDR2 is ANQGSEA in the germline V gene. The CDR3 sequence is CSVGQTSSGANVLTF. CDR3 bases: TGCAGCGTTGGACAGACGAGCTCTGGGGCCAACGTCCTGACTTTC.

The chain combines TRBV4-1 with TRBJ2-7, with D unresolved. CDR1 and CDR2 (germline): MGHRA, YSYEKL. Between the trimmed V and J ends, which lost 0 bases and 2 bases, there was a span of 8 bases. CDR3 length: 14 residues. The CDR3 DNA sequence: TGCGCCAGCAGCCAAGATAGGCCAGCCTACGAGCAGTACTTC. Residues: CASSQDRPAYEQYF.

This clone was counted only a few times. J is TRBJ2-3 and V is TRBV15, with TRBD2 matching over 10 bases. The germline V gene has CDR1 LNHNV and CDR2 YYDKDF (reference sequence). This CDR3 has 15 residues. V trimming: 4 bases; J trimming: 6 bases; junction bases outside the gene matches: 7. CDR3 coding DNA: TGTGCCACCAGCAAAAGCGGGGGGGCCTATGATACGCAGTATTTT. It encodes CATSKSGGAYDTQYF.

V usage is TRBV27 and J usage is TRBJ2-3, with 7 positions matching TRBD1. Trimming took 4 bases from V and 1 from J; bases not matched to a gene: 11. Germline V gives CDR1 MNHEY, CDR2 SMNVEV (reference sequence). The CDR3 totals 17 residues. In DNA, the CDR3 is TGTGCCAGCAGTTCTTCCCCTCCAGGGACAGGCACAGATACGCAGTATTTT. Its translation: CASSSSPPGTGTDTQYF.

J is TRBJ2-3 and V is TRBV2; D might be TRBD1 (6 bases). Looked up from germline, CDR1 is SNHLY and CDR2 is FYNNEI. The CDR3 runs 15 residues. The ends were cut back, 6 bases at V and 4 bases at J, with 17 bases in the middle. The CDR3 sequence is CASRDPGHPPDTQYF. CDR3 bases: TGTGCCAGCAGAGATCCGGGACACCCTCCAGATACGCAGTATTTT.

The V call is TRBV7-9, the J call TRBJ1-4; D gene uncertain. Germline V gene lookup returns CDR1 SEHNR and CDR2 FQNEAQ (reference sequence). The CDR3 is 15 residues long. V was clipped by 5 bases and J by 7 bases, with 17 bases between them. The DNA for the CDR3 is TGTGCCAGCAGCCCCCCAGCGGTACGGGGTGAAAAACTGTTTTTT. This sequence encodes CASSPPAVRGEKLFF.

In its sample, this clone was seen a few times. The J gene is TRBJ1-5, the V gene TRBV19; 7 bases align to TRBD1. CDR3 length: 14 residues. Germline V gene lookup returns CDR1 LNHDA and CDR2 SQIVND (reference sequence). The V segment lost 6 bases and the J segment 2 bases; nucleotides outside the gene matches: 4. CDR3 loop: CASSSGGRNQPQHF. The CDR3 DNA reads as TGTGCCAGTAGCTCAGGGGGACGCAATCAGCCCCAGCATTTT.

The V gene is TRBV23-1, the J gene TRBJ2-5, with TRBD1 as a possible D gene (5 bases). TRBV23-1 has ORF status, its function being uncertain. The CDR3 is 14 amino acids. Deletions cut 3 bases from V and 1 base from J, with 9 bases between. The CDR3 coding sequence is TGCGCCAGCAGTCATAAGGGGTCCCAAGAGACCCAGTACTTC. It yields the protein CASSHKGSQETQYF.

There are a few counts of this clone. The chain uses TRBV19 and TRBJ1-3; D perhaps matches TRBD1 (5 bases). The V end was cut by 5 bases, the J end by 0 bases, with 17 bases between. Germline-derived CDR1 and CDR2 are LNHDA and SQIVND (reference sequence). This CDR3 has 17 residues. CDR3 sequence (DNA): TGTGCCAGTAGTCAACCGGGACGCACCACCTCTGGAAACACCATATATTTT. Protein sequence: CASSQPGRTTSGNTIYF.

This sequence joins TRBV2 and TRBJ2-1, with TRBD2 matching 9 bases. The ends lost 6 bases at V and 4 bases at J; junction bases unmatched: 10. This CDR3 has 16 residues. Germline-derived CDR1 and CDR2 are SNHLY and FYNNEI. The CDR3 region is CASRSDPTSGYNEQFF. Written as DNA, the CDR3 is TGTGCCAGCAGGAGCGACCCGACTAGCGGTTACAATGAGCAGTTCTTC.

CDR3 in DNA: TGCAGCGTTGAAGACAAAAAATACGAGCAGTACTTC. Translation gives CSVEDKKYEQYF. J is TRBJ2-7 and V is TRBV29-1; D gene ambiguous. V was cut by 0 bases and J by 4 bases, with 7 bases left in between. The CDR3 is 12 amino acids. The germline CDR1 and CDR2 sequences are SQVTM and ANQGSEA.

The chain is built from TRBV7-9 and TRBJ2-3; D might be TRBD1 (6 bases). The CDR3 loop spans 16 amino acids. Trimming shortened V by 5 bases and J by 1 base, and 16 bases separated the two germline ends. CDR1 is SEHNR, CDR2 FQNEAQ, per germline (reference sequence). The CDR3 region has the DNA TGTGCCAGCAGCGCTCGTTGGGGGCAGGGCACAGATACGCAGTATTTT. Amino acids: CASSARWGQGTDTQYF. Based on the CDR3 plus reference TRBV7-9 and TRBJ2-3, the full variable domain is DTGVSQNPRHKITKRGQNVTFRCDPISEHNRLYWYRQTLGQGPEFLTYFQNEAQLEKSRLLSDRFSAERPKGSFSTLEIQRTEQGDSAMYLCASSARWGQGTDTQYFGPGTRLTVL.

J is TRBJ2-7 and V is TRBV7-9; 7 bases line up with TRBD2. Germline lookup yields CDR1 SEHNR and CDR2 FQNEAQ (reference sequence). The CDR3 contains 13 residues. Trimming took 7 bases from V and 5 from J; bases not matched to a gene: 8. The CDR3 spells CASTGGLRDEQYF. The CDR3 region has the DNA TGTGCCAGCACGGGGGGACTACGCGACGAGCAGTACTTC.